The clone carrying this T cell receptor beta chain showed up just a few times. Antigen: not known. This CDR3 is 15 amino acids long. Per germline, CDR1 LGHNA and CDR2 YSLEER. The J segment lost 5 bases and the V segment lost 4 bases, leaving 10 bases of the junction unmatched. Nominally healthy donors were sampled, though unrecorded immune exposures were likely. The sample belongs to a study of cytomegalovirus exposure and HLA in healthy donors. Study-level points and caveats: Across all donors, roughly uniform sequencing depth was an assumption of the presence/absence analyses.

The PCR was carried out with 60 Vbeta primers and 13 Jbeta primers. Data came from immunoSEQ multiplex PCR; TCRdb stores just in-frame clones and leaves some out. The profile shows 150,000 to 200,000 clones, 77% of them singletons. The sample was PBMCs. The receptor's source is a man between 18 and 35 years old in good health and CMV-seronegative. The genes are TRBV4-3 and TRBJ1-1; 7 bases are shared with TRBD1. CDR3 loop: CASSPLSGGHTEAFF. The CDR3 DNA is TGCGCCAGCAGCCCTCTATCAGGGGGACATACTGAAGCTTTCTTT.